The 10 T cell receptor beta chains below all came from one sample that was sequenced in a study of T cell clonality in common variable immunodeficiency. Repertoires were generated with immunoSEQ multiplex PCR, while TCRdb's copy carries only in-frame clones and drops some. The sample has 40,000 to 50,000 clones, none seen only once. Sequencing input: peripheral blood mononuclear cells. The receptor source for this set is a person aged 18 to 70 in good health.

There are many counts of this clone. Germline is not matched at one junction end, which may reflect a read error. The sequenced fragment ends 3 residues before the CDR3 boundary, so the rest is inferred from the germline J gene. The chain combines TRBV4-2 with TRBJ2-7, with 10 bases matching TRBD1. The CDR3 consists of 15 residues. The V gene's germline CDR1 is LGHNA and CDR2 YNFKEQ. CDR3 sequence reads: CASSQQGTGEYEQYF. The DNA read from the CDR3 is TGCGCCAGCAGCCAACAGGGGACAGGGGAATACGAG.

This clone was detected many times. The read stops 3 residues short of the end of the CDR3; the missing end is completed from the germline J gene. The chain combines TRBV5-4 with TRBJ2-5; 11 bases match TRBD1. Germline CDR1 SGHNT, CDR2 YYREEE (reference sequence). V dropped 4 bases and J dropped 4; count of bases not matched to a gene: 3. CDR3 length: 14 residues. CDR3 bases read: TGTGCCAGCAGCCCGGGACAGGGGGGAGAGACC. Translated, it gives CASSPGQGGET. The complete CDR3 reads CASSPGQGGETQYF.

In this sample, this clone turned up many times. The CDR3 end lies 3 residues beyond the end of the read and is filled in from the germline J gene. V gene TRBV13 combines with J gene TRBJ2-4, with TRBD1 matching 8 bases. V gave up 5 bases and J gave up 3 bases; unmatched junction bases: 9. This CDR3 contains 16 residues. CDR1 PRHDT and CDR2 FYEKMQ come from the germline V gene (reference sequence). The CDR3 bases that were read are TGTGCCAGCAGCAGCAGACAGGGGAGTGACAAAAACATT. Its protein product is CASSSRQGSDKNI. The whole CDR3 is CASSSRQGSDKNIQYF.

This clone was seen at least ten times. The read stops 3 residues short of the end of the CDR3; the missing end is completed from the germline J gene. This chain links TRBV7-6 with TRBJ2-1; TRBD2 matches at 10 bases. CDR1 is SGHVS, CDR2 FNYEAQ, per germline. This CDR3 is built from 17 residues. V lost 5 bases and J lost 3; bases outside the gene matches: 10. CDR3 bases read: TGTGCCAGCAGCCCCTTAACCCTAGCGGGGGACTACAATGAG. Its protein product is CASSPLTLAGDYNE. The entire CDR3 reads CASSPLTLAGDYNEQFF.

This clone was counted ten times or more. The read falls 3 residues short of the CDR3 end, and the missing part is taken from the germline J gene. This chain joins TRBV2 and TRBJ1-2; the D gene is possibly TRBD1 (5 bases). The CDR3 runs to 13 residues. Germline V gives CDR1 SNHLY, CDR2 FYNNEI. CDR3: CASMSRQGWGYTF. CDR3 DNA, as far as it was read: TGTGCCAGCATGAGTCGGCAGGGCTGGGGC. Full variable domain (outside the CDR3, taken from reference TRBV2 and TRBJ1-2): EPEVTQTPSHQVTQMGQEVILRCVPISNHLYFYWYRQILGQKVEFLVSFYNNEISEKSEIFDDQFSVERPDGSNFTLKIRSTKLEDSAMYFCASMSRQGWGYTFGSGTRLTVV.

The table lists this clone with many counts. The CDR3 is cut off 3 residues early in the read; its end comes from the germline J gene. V is TRBV30 and J is TRBJ2-7, with no clear D. CDR1 is GTSNPN and CDR2 is SVGIG in the germline V gene (reference sequence). The CDR3 is 11 amino acids. V was trimmed by 2 bases and J by 3 bases, leaving 5 bases between them. CDR3 loop: CAWSRGYEQYF. The sequenced CDR3 bases are TGTGCCTGGAGTCGAGGCTACGAG.

This clone was counted many times. The CDR3 goes on 3 residues after the read ends, and that part is filled in from the germline J gene. J is TRBJ2-1 and V is TRBV14, with D perhaps being TRBD1 or TRBD2 (7 bases each). The germline V and J ends were trimmed by 4 bases and 3 bases, with 19 bases remaining between them. The CDR3 extends over 17 amino acids. Germline CDR1 is SGHDN and CDR2 is FVKESK. CDR3 bases read: TGTGCCAGCAGCCGGGCAGGGGGAGGGATAATCTACAATGAG. As protein: CASSRAGGGIIYNE. The full CDR3 sequence reads CASSRAGGGIIYNEQFF.

In regard to this clone: The sequence runs out 3 residues before the end of the CDR3; the remainder is reconstructed from the germline J gene. The chain joins TRBV19 to TRBJ1-1; possibly TRBD1 for D (5 bases). This CDR3 contains 15 residues. From germline, CDR1 is LNHDA and CDR2 SQIVND (reference sequence). The part of the CDR3 DNA that was read is TGTGCCAGTAGACGGGACGACGGTAAGAGACTAGGG. It specifies CASRRDDGKRLG. The whole CDR3 sequence is CASRRDDGKRLGAFF. Full variable domain (outside the CDR3, taken from reference TRBV19 and TRBJ1-1): DGGITQSPKYLFRKEGQNVTLSCEQNLNHDAMYWYRQDPGQGLRLIYYSQIVNDFQKGDIAEGYSVSREKKESFPLTVTSAQKNPTAFYLCASRRDDGKRLGAFFGQGTRLTVV.

This clone was counted ten times or more. The sequenced fragment ends 3 residues before the CDR3 boundary, so the rest is inferred from the germline J gene. The V and J genes are TRBV10-1 and TRBJ1-2; D is undetermined. From germline, CDR1 is WNHNN and CDR2 SYGVQD (reference sequence). The CDR3 covers 13 residues. Trimming took off 0 bases at V and 0 bases at J, with 2 bases between the two ends. The part of the CDR3 DNA that was read is TGCGCCAGCAGTGAGTCCTCTAACTATGGC. This encodes CASSESSNYG. The full CDR3 reads CASSESSNYGYTF.

This clone was counted at least ten times. From the germline J gene comes the end of the CDR3, since the read stops 3 residues before it. The gene calls are TRBV28 and TRBJ1-5; D is perhaps TRBD1 (6 bases). V gave up 8 bases and J gave up 6 bases, with 11 bases separating them. The CDR3 is 12 amino acids. Germline V gene lookup returns CDR1 MDHEN and CDR2 SYDVKM. CDR3 bases read: TGTGCCAGCCTAGGGGGAATTCAGCCC. Protein product: CASLGGIQP. The whole CDR3 protein is CASLGGIQPQHF.